This TCR beta chain emerged from a study of blood T cell repertoires in COVID-19. Study context: Sites in the United States, Italy and Spain provided acute and convalescent COVID-19 samples. PBMCs, B-cell-depleted T cells, or T cells were the source of the cDNA or gDNA that made up the material.

Under the authors' procedure: Reference gene primer amplification yielded estimated nucleated cell counts. TCRdb's table, derived via immunoSEQ multiplex PCR, lists solely in-frame clones and lacks some. V, J and clone size are those of that table, while D and trimming were read from the DNA. The data hold about 80,000 clones, with approximately 78% observed a single time. Germline V CDR1 and CDR2: MGHRA, YSYEKL. V lost 4 bases and J lost 4; bases outside the gene matches: 10. CDR3 size: 16 residues. The clonotype originates from a human donor in a cohort sampled during active COVID-19. Sequencing was done on a sample of peripheral blood. V usage is TRBV4-1 and J usage is TRBJ2-3; 8 positions match TRBD2. The CDR3 sequence: CASSLEGSGGSDTQYF. The DNA of the CDR3 is TGCGCCAGCAGCCTGGAAGGGAGCGGGGGTTCAGATACGCAGTATTTT.